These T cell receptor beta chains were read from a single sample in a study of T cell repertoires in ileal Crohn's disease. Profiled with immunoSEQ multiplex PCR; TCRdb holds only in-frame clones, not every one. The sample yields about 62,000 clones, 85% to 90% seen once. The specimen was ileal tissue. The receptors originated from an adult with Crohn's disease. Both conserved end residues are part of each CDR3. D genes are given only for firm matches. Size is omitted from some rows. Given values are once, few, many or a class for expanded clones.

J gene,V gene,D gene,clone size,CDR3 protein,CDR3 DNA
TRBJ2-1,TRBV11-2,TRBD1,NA,CASSLEATGGYNEQFF,TGTGCCAGCAGCTTAGAAGCGACAGGGGGTTACAATGAGCAGTTCTTC
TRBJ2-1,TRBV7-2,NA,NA,CASSLATASVYNEQFF,TGTGCCAGCAGCTTAGCAACGGCTAGCGTTTACAATGAGCAGTTCTTC
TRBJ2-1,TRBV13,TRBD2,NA,CASSPSRTSGGREQFF,TGTGCCAGCAGCCCCTCCCGGACTAGCGGGGGGAGGGAGCAGTTCTTC
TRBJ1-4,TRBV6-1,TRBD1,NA,CASYWGQDKEKLFF,TGTGCCAGCTATTGGGGACAGGATAAGGAAAAACTGTTTTTT
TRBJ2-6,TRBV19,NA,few,CASRTAGANVLTF,TGTGCCAGTAGAACAGCTGGGGCCAACGTCCTGACTTTC
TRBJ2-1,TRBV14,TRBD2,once,CASSQDVRTSGTYNEQFF,TGTGCCAGCAGCCAAGATGTTAGGACTAGCGGAACCTACAATGAGCAGTTCTTC
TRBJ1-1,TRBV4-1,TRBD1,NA,CASSRGRGSEAFF,TGCGCCAGCAGCCGGGGCAGGGGGTCTGAAGCTTTCTTT
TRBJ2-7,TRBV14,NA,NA,CASSQVGGYRYEQYF,TGTGCCAGCAGCCAGGTCGGCGGGTATAGGTACGAGCAGTACTTC
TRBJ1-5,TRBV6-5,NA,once,CASSYSLGGQPQHF,TGTGCCAGCAGTTACTCCCTGGGGGGTCAGCCCCAGCATTTT
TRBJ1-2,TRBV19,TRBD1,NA,CASKVWKGANYGYTF,TGTGCCAGTAAAGTTTGGAAGGGGGCGAACTATGGCTACACCTTC